The 17 T cell receptor beta chains listed next were all sequenced from one sample in a study of technical replicates of blood from a few donors. Using immunoSEQ multiplex PCR, the repertoire was profiled, and TCRdb retains in-frame clones only, with some absent. This table holds about 88,000 clones, under 95% found once. Sequenced input: T cells isolated from PBMCs. Source of these receptors: a human donor in good health.

This chain joins TRBV10-3 and TRBJ2-1, with TRBD2 as a possible D gene (5 bases). The CDR3 totals 15 residues. CDR1 is ENHRY and CDR2 is SYGVKD in the germline V gene. V was clipped by 4 bases and J by 10 bases, with 20 bases between them. The CDR3 DNA reads TGTGCCATCAGTGGGCGGAGCGGAGGAGCGAACGAGCAGTTCTTC. Translated: CAISGRSGGANEQFF.

The chain recombines TRBV7-9 with TRBJ2-2; tentative D call: TRBD1 (6 bases). Germline lookup yields CDR1 SEHNR and CDR2 FQNEAQ (reference sequence). The CDR3 spans 13 residues. V dropped 4 bases and J dropped 6 bases, with 9 bases sitting between them. CDR3 sequence: CASSSRGPGELFF. The CDR3 DNA sequence: TGTGCCAGCAGCTCCAGGGGTCCCGGGGAGCTGTTTTTT.

This clone was seen a single time. This chain connects TRBV27 to TRBJ2-3; possibly TRBD2 for D (5 bases). This CDR3 has 15 amino acids. V lost 3 bases and J lost 0, with 10 bases in between. The germline V gene encodes CDR1 MNHEY and CDR2 SMNVEV (reference sequence). CDR3 nucleotides: TGTGCCAGCAGTTTTGGACTTTTAAGCACAGATACGCAGTATTTT. Amino acid sequence: CASSFGLLSTDTQYF.

V and J are TRBV2 and TRBJ1-5, with TRBD1 matching over 11 bases. With 3 bases clipped from V and 11 bases from J, the junction kept 6 bases outside the gene matches. Looked up from germline, CDR1 is SNHLY and CDR2 is FYNNEI. The CDR3 sequence is 14 residues long. Here the CDR3 reads CASSEDRGQGAQHF. Written as DNA, the CDR3 is TGTGCCAGCAGTGAGGACAGGGGGCAAGGAGCCCAGCATTTT.

The chain is built from TRBV11-2 and TRBJ2-7, with TRBD1 identical over 9 bases. The CDR3 length is 15 residues. V was pared by 5 bases and J by 2 bases, with 7 bases of the junction left unmatched. Germline assignment: CDR1 SGHAT and CDR2 FQNNGV. CDR3 sequence (DNA): TGTGCCAGCAGCCCCCGGGACAGGGCAACCTACGAGCAGTACTTC. Translating it yields CASSPRDRATYEQYF.

This sequence joins TRBV7-9 and TRBJ2-1; 10 nucleotides align to TRBD2. CDR3 length: 18 residues. Germline V gives CDR1 SEHNR, CDR2 FQNEAQ (reference sequence). After removal of 4 bases from V and 7 bases from J, the junction contained 16 bases not matched to a gene. The CDR3 region has the DNA TGTGCCAGCAGCTCTGGAAGACTAAGCGGGAGGGCCCGTAATGAGCAGTTCTTC. Protein: CASSSGRLSGRARNEQFF.

The chain joins TRBV9 to TRBJ1-6; weak D call: TRBD1 (5 bases). This CDR3 contains 15 residues. V lost 4 bases, J lost 10 bases, and 18 bases lay in between. The germline V gene encodes CDR1 SGDLS and CDR2 YYNGEE. The CDR3 DNA reads as TGTGCCAGCAGCCCAAAAACTGAGGGACTATCACCCCTCCACTTT. Translation gives CASSPKTEGLSPLHF. Combining the CDR3 with reference TRBV9 and TRBJ1-6 gives the whole variable domain DSGVTQTPKHLITATGQRVTLRCSPRSGDLSVYWYQQSLDQGLQFLIQYYNGEERAKGNILERFSAQQFPDLHSELNLSSLELGDSALYFCASSPKTEGLSPLHFGNGTRLTVT.

The chain links TRBV19 to TRBJ2-7, with 10 bases lining up with TRBD1. J lost 5 bases, V lost 8 bases, and 9 bases had no gene match. The CDR3 is 14 residues long. Germline CDR1 reads LNHDA; CDR2 reads SQIVND (reference sequence). The CDR3 DNA follows: TGTGCCAGTCGCCCCCGGGACAGGGGACACGAGCAGTACTTC. Translation: CASRPRDRGHEQYF.

This clone was detected once. V gene TRBV5-1 combines with J gene TRBJ1-2; TRBD1 matches 7 bases. In germline, CDR1 is SGHRS, CDR2 YFSETQ. The junction had 4 bases not matched to a gene; V was cut back by 0 bases and J by 8 bases. This CDR3 has 13 amino acids. The CDR3 DNA reads as TGCGCCAGCAGCTTGGATAGGGGGCGCGGCTACACCTTC. Translated: CASSLDRGRGYTF.

This clone appeared a single time. V gene TRBV28 combines with J gene TRBJ2-4, with 10 nucleotides matching TRBD1. The CDR3 has 14 amino acids. Trimming removed 6 bases from V and 8 bases from J; junction bases left unmatched: 7. Germline CDR1 reads MDHEN; CDR2 reads SYDVKM. The CDR3 protein is CASRPTGGEDIQYF. CDR3 bases: TGTGCCAGCAGACCGACAGGGGGCGAAGACATTCAGTACTTC.

The rearrangement links TRBV27 to TRBJ2-6, with D hard to call. The length of the CDR3 is 16 residues. Deletions cut 8 bases from V and 0 bases from J, with 14 bases between. Germline assignment: CDR1 MNHEY and CDR2 SMNVEV (reference sequence). The CDR3 spells CASGRGLPSGANVLTF. CDR3 in DNA: TGTGCCAGCGGTAGAGGTTTACCCTCTGGGGCCAACGTCCTGACTTTC.

This clone has a single count. In DNA, the CDR3 is TGTGCCAGCAGTCTACGGGAGGTGACAGATACGCAGTATTTT. Residues: CASSLREVTDTQYF. This chain links TRBV6-5 with TRBJ2-3, with 7 bases lining up with TRBD2. V was pared by 5 bases and J by 3 bases, with 5 bases of the junction left unmatched. The CDR3 sequence is 14 residues long. Germline V gene sequence: CDR1 MNHEY, CDR2 SVGAGI.

This clone was counted once. The chain is built from TRBV30 and TRBJ1-2, with 7 bases identical to TRBD1. Germline CDR1 is GTSNPN and CDR2 is SVGIG (reference sequence). CDR3 length: 14 amino acids. V shed 1 base and J 4 bases; nucleotides not matched to a gene: 6. The CDR3 loop is CAWSAGQVFYGYTF. DNA for the CDR3: TGTGCCTGGAGTGCCGGACAGGTCTTCTATGGCTACACCTTC.

The chain is built from TRBV29-1 and TRBJ2-7; D possibly corresponds to TRBD1 (6 bases). The CDR3 has 14 residues. Looked up from germline, CDR1 is SQVTM and CDR2 is ANQGSEA. Trimming took 2 bases from V and 6 from J, leaving 17 bases between them. The CDR3 coding sequence is TGCAGCGTTGAACTCGCCAGGGGATCAATCGAGCAGTACTTC. Protein product: CSVELARGSIEQYF.

The genes are TRBV28 and TRBJ2-1, with TRBD2 as a possible D gene (6 bases). V lost 5 bases to trimming and J lost 8 bases, with 19 bases between them. From germline, CDR1 is MDHEN and CDR2 SYDVKM. This CDR3 has 15 residues. CDR3 protein: CASSLPGTGTYEQFF. DNA of the CDR3: TGTGCCAGCAGTCTCCCCGGGACTGGTACTTATGAGCAGTTCTTC.

The rearrangement joins TRBV25-1 to TRBJ2-7; 9 bases match TRBD1. J was trimmed by 4 bases and V by 4 bases; bases with no gene match: 11. The CDR3 contains 16 residues. The germline gives CDR1 MGHDK, CDR2 SYGVNS. CDR3 amino acids: CASSVLRTGVAYEQYF. DNA for the CDR3: TGTGCCAGCAGTGTTCTACGGACAGGGGTGGCGTACGAGCAGTACTTC.

The chain combines TRBV7-9 with TRBJ2-1; 11 bases fit TRBD2. V lost 5 bases and J lost 8; bases outside the gene matches: 11. CDR1 and CDR2 (germline): SEHNR, FQNEAQ (reference sequence). The CDR3 totals 16 residues. The CDR3, as DNA: TGTGCCAGCAGCCCTTTCCGGCTAGCGGGGGGCCATGAGCAGTTCTTC. Translation: CASSPFRLAGGHEQFF.